Listed below are T cell receptor beta chains from one sample, sequenced in a study of blood T cell repertoires in COVID-19. Some clones are missing from TCRdb's copy, which holds only in-frame ones; the method was immunoSEQ multiplex PCR. This sample has 300,000 or so clones, with 80% to 90% found just once. The specimen was peripheral blood. The receptor source for this set is a man aged 45-65 years with active or convalescent COVID-19. The CDR3 runs from the conserved cysteine through the conserved F or W. Fields, in order: J gene, D gene, clone size, V gene, CDR3 DNA, CDR3 protein. A D gene is named only where the DNA matches it firmly. The size field is filled for only some rows; it gives once, few, many or a size class.

TRBJ2-3 TRBD2 - TRBV11-3 TGTGCCAGCAGCCTGAGCGGGATTGGCACAGATACGCAGTATTTT CASSLSGIGTDTQYF
TRBJ2-5 - - TRBV30 TGTGCCTGGAGTCAGGGAGAGACCCAGTACTTC CAWSQGETQYF
TRBJ1-1 - once TRBV19 TGTGCCAGTAGTATGGTGCACTCTGAAGCTTTCTTT CASSMVHSEAFF
TRBJ1-5 TRBD1 once TRBV29-1 TGCAGCGCCCTGACAGGGGGTTCGGATCAGCCCCAGCATTTT CSALTGGSDQPQHF
TRBJ1-2 - - TRBV28 TGTGCCAGCAGCCGGGGGGACGTGCTGTACTACACCTTC CASSRGDVLYYTF
TRBJ1-5 TRBD1 - TRBV2 TGTGCCAGCAGTGAAGCACCGAGACGATCGGGGGACAGGGAGGTTCAGCCCCAGCATTTT CASSEAPRRSGDREVQPQHF
TRBJ1-2 - - TRBV19 TGTGCCAGTAGATCGGGCGCGTCAGGGGCTAACTATGGCTACACCTTC CASRSGASGANYGYTF
TRBJ2-3 TRBD2 once TRBV29-1 TGCAGCGTTTCGGGACTAGCGGGGGGCACAGATACGCAGTATTTT CSVSGLAGGTDTQYF
TRBJ2-3 - - TRBV28 TGTGCCACCTCAAGTGAGGGAGGACCATATACGCAGTATTTT CATSSEGGPYTQYF
TRBJ1-3 - - TRBV7-8 TGTGCCAGCAGCTTTCAGGGAAGAGTCGGAAACACCATATATTTT CASSFQGRVGNTIYF
TRBJ2-3 TRBD2 - TRBV9 TGTGCCAGCAGCGTAGAGGCTAGCGGGAGCACAGATACGCAGTATTTT CASSVEASGSTDTQYF
TRBJ1-5 - - TRBV15 TGTGCCACCAGCAGAGGGCGCAATCAGCCCCAGCATTTT CATSRGRNQPQHF
TRBJ2-5 - - TRBV7-7 TGTGCTAGCAGCTTATCGGAACAGCGGACGATCCAGTACTTC CASSLSEQRTIQYF
TRBJ1-5 - - TRBV27 TGTGCCAGCAGTTTATCGGGCCTAAATCAGCCCCAGCATTTT CASSLSGLNQPQHF
TRBJ1-3 TRBD1 - TRBV28 TGTGCCAGCAGTTTATGGACAGGGAGCTCTGGAAACACCATATATTTT CASSLWTGSSGNTIYF
TRBJ2-5 TRBD1 once TRBV3-1/TRBV3-2 TGTGCCAGCAGCCCTTTGGGACAGGGCCAAGAGACCCAGTACTTC CASSPLGQGQETQYF
TRBJ2-7 TRBD1 - TRBV6-2/TRBV6-3 TGTGCCAGCAGTTCCAGAGGACAGGGTGTTTACGAGCAGTACTTC CASSSRGQGVYEQYF
TRBJ2-7 - few TRBV30 TGTGCCTGGAGTGTCAGTAGTATCGCGGTGGGCGAGCAGTACTTC CAWSVSSIAVGEQYF
TRBJ2-5 - - TRBV28 TGTGCCAGCAGTTTAGGGGGAGTCGGGAGAGAGACCCAGTACTTC CASSLGGVGRETQYF
TRBJ1-5 - - TRBV6-1 TGTGCCAGCAGTGAACGGGGTACAGTGGGTAGCAATCAGCCCCAGCATTTT CASSERGTVGSNQPQHF
TRBJ2-3 - - TRBV7-2 TGTGCCAGCAGCCCGGGATTATTCACAGATACGCAGTATTTT CASSPGLFTDTQYF
TRBJ1-2 TRBD1 once TRBV6-6 TGTGCCAGCAGTTTTGGGACAGGGGAGGGTGGCTACACCTTC CASSFGTGEGGYTF
TRBJ2-7 TRBD1 - TRBV11-2 TGTGCCAGCAGGAAACAGGGGTTCCACGAGCAGTACTTC CASRKQGFHEQYF
TRBJ1-1 - - TRBV3-1/TRBV3-2 TGTGCCAGCAGCCAAACTGGGCGGGGAACCTCGTGGAACACTGAAGCTTTCTTT CASSQTGRGTSWNTEAFF
TRBJ1-2 TRBD1 - TRBV25-1 TGTGCCAGCAGTGAAGACCAACAGGGGGGCCTCTATGGCTACACCTTC CASSEDQQGGLYGYTF
TRBJ2-3 - - TRBV15 TGTGCCTCCCCAGGGCCAGATACGCAGTATTTT CASPGPDTQYF
TRBJ2-5 TRBD2 few TRBV7-2 TGTGCCAGCAGCTCTAGCGGGGGGGGAGAGACCCAGTACTTC CASSSSGGGETQYF
TRBJ2-1 TRBD1 - TRBV19 TGTGCCAGTAGTATAGGAGGGACAGGCTACAATGAGCAGTTCTTC CASSIGGTGYNEQFF
TRBJ1-5 - - TRBV2 TGTGCCAGCAGTCCGACACGAACAAATCAGCCCCAGCATTTT CASSPTRTNQPQHF
TRBJ2-1 - - TRBV27 TGTGCCAGCAGTCCTTATATACCTAACTACAATGAGCAGTTCTTC CASSPYIPNYNEQFF
TRBJ2-3 TRBD2 - TRBV10-1 TGCGCCAGCAGTGAGACCTTCGGAGGACTAGCGGGGGGCACAGATACGCAGTATTTT CASSETFGGLAGGTDTQYF
TRBJ2-7 - - TRBV9 TGTGCCAGCAGCGTGGTAGGAACGGGAGAGGAGCAGTACTTC CASSVVGTGEEQYF